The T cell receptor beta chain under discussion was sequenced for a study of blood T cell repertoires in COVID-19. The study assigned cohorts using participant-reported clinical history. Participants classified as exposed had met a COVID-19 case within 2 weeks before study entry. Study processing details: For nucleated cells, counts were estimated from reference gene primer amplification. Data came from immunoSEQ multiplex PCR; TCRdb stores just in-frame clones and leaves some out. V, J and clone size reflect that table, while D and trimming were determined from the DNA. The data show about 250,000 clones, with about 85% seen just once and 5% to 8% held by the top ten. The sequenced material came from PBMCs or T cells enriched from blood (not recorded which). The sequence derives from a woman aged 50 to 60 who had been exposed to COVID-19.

The CDR3 is CASSSLKESGLNEFF. CDR3 nucleotides: TGTGCCAGCAGCTCGCTCAAAGAATCCGGGTTAAACGAGTTCTTC. The chain is built from TRBV5-4 and TRBJ2-1; D call uncertain. Trimming pared 3 bases from V and 14 bases from J, leaving 24 bases between. The CDR3 extends over 15 amino acids. The germline V gene has CDR1 SGHNT and CDR2 YYREEE (reference sequence).